This T cell receptor (beta chain) was retrieved from a study of regulatory T cells in long-lasting Graves disease (dated by TCRdb to the early 2020s). In the study overall: Newly diagnosed Graves' disease patients had taken antithyroid drugs for less than 3 months. Persistent Graves' disease patients were compared with newly diagnosed Graves' disease patients by peripheral blood TCR sequencing and RNA sequencing. The study was registered as a clinical trial and conducted in China. TCR sequencing covered roughly 13 persistent and roughly 20 newly diagnosed Graves' disease patients, about 35 samples in total.

This specimen's time point label, per the study, means: newly diagnosed GD, antithyroid drugs for less than 3 months. RNA was extracted from PBMCs in TRIzol for both TCR sequencing and RNA sequencing. The diagnosis of Graves' disease followed American Thyroid Association guidelines. The patients came from an endocrinology department in Xi'an, China. Each patient gave approximately 10 milliliters of peripheral blood, collected in an EDTA anticoagulant tube. Ficoll Paque Plus density gradient separation was used to isolate PBMCs, and no additional T cell sorting was done. RNA quality was checked with an Agilent 2100 Bioanalyzer and agarose gel, and concentration with a NanoDrop 2000. The library was obtained by multiplex PCR. TCRdb records Illumina HiSeq 4000 as the sequencer. TCR beta libraries were built with iRepertoire HTBI primers and Arm-PCR amplification of CDR3 regions. Before sequencing, the PCR products underwent gel purification. The study's own analysis went as follows. A total of around 59 TRBV and 14 TRBJ segments were identified across samples and were used for gene usage analysis of CDR3 amino acid clonotypes. Filtered high-quality paired reads were merged into contigs using COPE and FqMerger. BLAST was used to align contigs to IMGT TRBV, TRBD and TRBJ reference genes, and CDR3 was defined according to IMGT. Any clonotype with a frequency above 0.1% was counted as a highly expanded clone. Shannon entropy served as the measure of repertoire diversity, while the Gini coefficient captured V-J evenness. Clonotypes shared by more than one individual were considered public. TCRdb passed the public sequencing reads through fastp at Q25 and MiXCR, retaining productive beta sequences. Every CDR3 protein is listed once, alongside the most common genes and DNA of its rows. The V and J calls were not made by the authors but by TCRdb's processing. Recorded for this sample are fewer than 350,000 distinct CDR3 sequences; 18% of them occurred a single time. The ten biggest clones cover about 38% of the sample.

CDR1 and CDR2 were assigned from the germline V gene (reference sequence) as SGHAT and FQDESV. The V and J ends are trimmed by 4 bases and 7 bases, leaving 14 bases between them. Reading from cysteine to phenylalanine, the CDR3 counts 13 amino acids. Only the CDR3 region is kept as DNA, spanning 39 bases read in frame from base 1. Overall study outcomes, separate from this receptor: Compared with newly diagnosed patients, persistent Graves' disease patients had lower TCR Shannon entropy and fewer highly expanded clones, which suggests clonal expansion. Sequencing and analysis were restricted to the TCR beta chain. Preferential use of TRBV28, TRBJ1-2 and TRBJ2-5 was observed in persistent disease, whereas TRBV20-1 and TRBJ2-1 were favored in newly diagnosed disease. Peripheral blood alone was examined, since thyroid tissue, which constituted the primary lesion, could not be accessed. The authors noted that the small sample size was a limitation that may lower accuracy. Persistent patients shared more public clonotypes among themselves (under 3,000) than newly diagnosed patients did (roughly 910).

This clonotype was seen a few times. Its antigen remains undetermined. Base qualities are not at hand, and no much larger clone is one base apart. The sequence joins TRBV11-1 to TRBJ2-7, and possibly TRBD2, on 6 matching bases. This clonotype was sampled from a female donor with Graves disease. Sequencing was performed on peripheral blood mononuclear cells (PBMCs), taken at new diagnosis, from a patient treated with antithyroid drugs. The base sequence is TGTGCCAGCAGCTCGGGACTTCTCGGGGAGCAGTACTTC. It codes for CASSSGLLGEQYF. With all but the CDR3 taken from the reference TRBV11-1 and TRBJ2-7 genes, the full variable domain is: EAEVAQSPRYKITEKSQAVAFWCDPISGHATLYWYRQILGQGPELLVQFQDESVVDDSQLPKDRFSAERLKGVDSTLKIQPAELGDSAMYLCASSSGLLGEQYFGPGTRLTVT.